This T cell receptor (beta chain) originates from a study of cytomegalovirus exposure and HLA in healthy donors (dated by TCRdb to between 2016 and 2019). Regarding the complete study: According to an earlier analysis of 587 of the donors, some 180 million T cells yielded roughly 110 million unique TCR beta sequences and 276 Gb of sequence data. Around 320 gigabases of sequencing data and approximately 84 million unique TCR sequences were included in an early release covering about 600 HLA-typed donors. Of the roughly 400 genotyped donors, approximately 80% fell in the genetic ancestry cluster associated with self-reported Caucasian donors. The study aimed to test whether signatures of past pathogen exposure could be identified by cataloging public T cell receptors. The study used immunosequencing to profile the T cell repertoires of under 700 subjects and linked those repertoires to cytomegalovirus serostatus. In addition to the first cohort of approximately 650 subjects, a separate validation cohort of 130 or so different subjects was used. To predict cytomegalovirus infection status, the study combined high-throughput TCR immunosequencing, statistical association of individual TCRs with disease status, and machine learning. In a later analysis, previously published TCR beta repertoires from several hundred donors were re-analyzed and high-resolution HLA genotyping was added so that TCR occurrence patterns could be studied. The later analysis used no new phenotypic data to find candidate immune exposures, relying instead on TCR beta sequences and their occurrence across donors. An earlier analysis of fewer than 700 of the donors applied high-throughput TCR beta sequencing to assess whether each TCR beta V gene segment acted as functional or pseudogenic. Alongside the repertoire data, information on donor age, sex, ethnicity and CMV serostatus was compiled. A later genetic analysis used genome-wide SNP genotypes for about 65% of the 666 donors, treating that subset as a discovery cohort. Every discovery cohort repertoire had been produced on one sequencing platform. HLA typing included class I and class II loci at four-digit resolution. Typing coverage differed by locus: A, B, C, DRB1 and DQB1 were typed in about 620-630 donors, DQA1 in about 500, DPA1 in 600 to 610, and DPB1 in 400 to 490. Because of strong linkage in the cohort, roughly five DR-DQ haplotypes were treated as single units for association and clustering. Across approximately 420 genotyped donors of the cohort, an average of 235,054 unique TCR beta nucleotide sequences per donor were sequenced, and about a sixth of those sequences were non-productive.

The library was generated by the immunoSEQ multiplex PCR assay. The multiplex PCR relied on a mix of 60 forward primers for TCR Vbeta segments and 13 reverse primers for TCR Jbeta segments. Amplification of the CDR3 region of rearranged TCR beta genes was performed with a multiplex PCR assay on genomic DNA. On the Illumina HiSeq System, the amplified TCR beta libraries were sequenced as 87-base-pair reads. Per the authors' processing: In a later analysis, some 80 million unique TCR beta chains were counted across the approximately 620 repertoires, and around 10 million of these chains were shared by at least two donors. A nearest-neighbor algorithm error-corrected the raw reads and collapsed the reads into unique sequences, merging closely related sequences to remove PCR and sequencing errors. To assign V, D and J gene segments, CDR3 sequences were aligned to IMGT reference sequences. For a sequence to be retained, a match of at least six nucleotides was required to both a V gene segment and a J gene segment. Rearrangements were called productive when the CDR3 lacked stop codons and stayed in frame with V and J; all others were non-productive. CDR3 was defined according to IMGT convention as the region running from the second conserved V-encoded cysteine to the conserved J-encoded phenylalanine. The earlier analysis of 550 to 650 of the donors excluded any sequence lacking an unambiguous match to a single V gene segment. An earlier analysis of a few hundred of the donors classified V segments as functional when productive rearrangements were above 56.7% and as segregating when the standard deviation between donors was above 5%. A statistical classification framework was developed to diagnose cytomegalovirus status using the catalog of TCR beta chain sequences. In a later analysis, V and J genes were assigned by comparing TCR nucleotide sequences against IMGT/GENE-DB human TR gene sequences. In a later analysis, CDR3 sequences and most-parsimonious VDJ recombination scenarios were assigned using the TCRdist pipeline. In a later analysis, each TCR beta chain was defined by its CDR3 amino acid sequence together with its V-gene family, and reads without a unique V-gene family were excluded. To address suspected cross-contamination and a sequencing artifact, a later analysis removed around 600 highly shared, low-generation-probability nucleotide sequences. In a later analysis, a clonal expansion index for each public chain was calculated from normalized within-repertoire ranks of inferred template counts. Generation probabilities in a later analysis came from a VDJ recombination model fitted to out-of-frame rearrangements, and those results were checked against IGoR. In a later analysis, TCR-TCR, TCR-HLA and TCR-CMV co-occurrence was scored with hypergeometric tests, and a repertoire-size bias correction was applied to TCR pairs. To estimate false discovery rates, a later analysis permuted the HLA or CMV assignments 20 times. A later analysis grouped co-occurring TCRs with DBSCAN, adding TCRdist sequence similarity when clustering within HLA-allele-positive subsets. Repertoires with fewer than 30,000 or more than 120,000 public chains, plus five repertoires with anomalous nucleotide sharing, were excluded from co-occurrence clustering. TCRdb carries this immuneACCESS record with in-frame sequences only. Its versions omit some clonotypes, under half of them owing to an unresolved V gene in the studies checked, with the rest unexplained. The DNA gave D and trimming, while V, J and clone size come from that table. In this sample the table shows more than 95,000 clones, over 65% of which occur a single time. 1.5% to 2% of the sample is held by the ten biggest clonotypes.

The cohort comprised approximately 700 healthy bone marrow donors. At the time of sampling, every cohort member was nominally healthy, though immune exposures that went unrecorded were likely present. The donor was CMV seronegative and belonged to the group of 352 seronegative cohort members. A peripheral blood sample was collected from each donor, and TCR beta sequencing was performed on peripheral blood mononuclear cells. Genomic DNA extraction from the blood cell samples was performed with the Qiagen DNeasy Blood Extraction Kit. A word on this clone: Its antigen target is currently unknown. No much larger clone is present one base from it, and per-base qualities are unavailable.

The germline V gene sets CDR1 to SGHAT and CDR2 to FQNNGV. Unmatched junction bases come to 2, with V trimmed by 4 bases and J by 4 bases. Taken from cysteine to phenylalanine, the CDR3 has 13 residues. The CDR3 DNA has 39 bases and is translated from base 1. Overall results and qualifications from the work: A further reported finding was that TCR beta sequences accurately predicted the HLA-A and HLA-B alleles for most subjects in the first cohort. In an earlier analysis of around 600 of the donors, most TCR beta V segments appeared in productive rearrangements about 87% or about 30% of the time, broadly matching IMGT annotations. In a later genetic analysis, a missense DCLRE1C variant was associated with V-gene and J-gene trimming of TCR beta chains, and the association was replicated in an independent cohort. Strong co-occurrence of HLA alleles, especially DR and DQ, made assigning TCR associations to individual alleles difficult. At a false discovery rate of 0.05, a later analysis linked about 17,000 TCR beta sequences to specific HLA alleles. In a later analysis, HLA-associated TCR beta chains showed more clonal expansion and lower generation probabilities than non-associated chains that were equally common. Compared with the approximately 670-donor mean, donors in an Asian-associated ancestry cluster had fewer N-insertions in productive TCRs, according to a later genetic analysis. Because HLA typing was missing for some donors at each locus, association tests included only the typed subset. Some IMGT-functional V segments, including TRBV6-2 and TRBV6-3, could not be told apart with the 87-base-pair reads, so those segments were excluded. The sequencing pipeline was judged likely to have produced a cluster of highly shared sequence variants as a technical artifact. The cohort was sequenced for TCR beta chains only, and without alpha or paired-chain data the features that could be detected were limited. Linkage disequilibrium might explain the correlated functional status among segregating V segments, but an unknown experimental factor could not be excluded. Cytomegalovirus status was reported to be diagnosed by the classifier with high specificity and sensitivity in both the original and validation cohorts. Across donors, most TCR sequences were observed very rarely, whereas some public TCRs were present in many individuals. Because counts were too low, roughly 16 rarely observed V segments, including chromosome 9 orphons, were excluded from the earlier analysis of 587 of the donors. In the study, approximately 160 TCR beta chains were listed as associated with cytomegalovirus. A few of the identified cytomegalovirus-associated TCR beta chains were confirmed in vitro to be specific for cytomegalovirus antigens. In a later analysis, the rate of TCR association differed among HLA loci, with DRB1 alleles having the most associated TCRs and HLA-C alleles having the fewest. In a later analysis, most CMV-associated TCR beta chains were found to appear HLA-restricted, with HLA associations seemingly driven largely by CMV exposure. The authors suggested that the approach could potentially be generalized to other disease states and immunological phenotypes. For the cohort, immune exposure information was limited to CMV serostatus. The presence/absence analyses assumed that sequencing depth was roughly uniform across donors, and that assumption may not be true. In a later analysis, several top co-occurrence clusters were reported to appear linked to parvovirus B19, influenza, CMV and Epstein-Barr virus.

The chain uses TRBV11-2 and TRBJ2-5; 8 nucleotides in the junction match TRBD2. The sequence was obtained from a woman in her thirties or forties in good health and CMV-seronegative. Sequencing was carried out using PBMCs. This receptor carries the CDR3 CASSSRGGETQYF. The DNA is as follows: TGTGCCAGCAGCTCCCGGGGGGGAGAGACCCAGTACTTC.